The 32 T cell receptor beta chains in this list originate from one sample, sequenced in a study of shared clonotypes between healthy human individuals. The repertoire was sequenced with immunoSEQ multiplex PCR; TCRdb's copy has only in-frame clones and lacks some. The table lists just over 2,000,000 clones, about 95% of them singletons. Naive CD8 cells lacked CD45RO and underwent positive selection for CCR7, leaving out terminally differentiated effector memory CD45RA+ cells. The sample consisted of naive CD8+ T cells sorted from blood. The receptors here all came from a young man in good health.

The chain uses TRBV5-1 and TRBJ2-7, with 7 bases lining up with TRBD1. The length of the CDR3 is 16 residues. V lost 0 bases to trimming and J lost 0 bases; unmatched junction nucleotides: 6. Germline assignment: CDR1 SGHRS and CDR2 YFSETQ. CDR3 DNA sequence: TGCGCCAGCAGCTTGGCCCCGGACAGGACCTCCTACGAGCAGTACTTC. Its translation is CASSLAPDRTSYEQYF.

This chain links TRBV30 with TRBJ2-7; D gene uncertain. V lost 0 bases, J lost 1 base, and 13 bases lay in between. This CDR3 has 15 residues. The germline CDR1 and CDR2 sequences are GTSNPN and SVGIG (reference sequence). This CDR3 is CAWSVPPTGSYEQYF. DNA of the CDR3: TGTGCCTGGAGTGTCCCACCGACTGGTTCCTACGAGCAGTACTTC.

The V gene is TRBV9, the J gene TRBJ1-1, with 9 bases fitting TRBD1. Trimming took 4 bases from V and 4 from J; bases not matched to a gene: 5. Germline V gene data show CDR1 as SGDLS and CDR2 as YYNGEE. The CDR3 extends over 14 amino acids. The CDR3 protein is CASSPWGQGTEAFF. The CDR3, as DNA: TGTGCCAGCAGCCCGTGGGGACAGGGCACTGAAGCTTTCTTT.

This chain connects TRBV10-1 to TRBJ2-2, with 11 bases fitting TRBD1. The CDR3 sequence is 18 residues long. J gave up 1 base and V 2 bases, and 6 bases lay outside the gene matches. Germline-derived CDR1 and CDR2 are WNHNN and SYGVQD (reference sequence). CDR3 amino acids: CASSEPGQGAENTGELFF. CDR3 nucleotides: TGCGCCAGCAGTGAGCCTGGACAGGGGGCCGAGAACACCGGGGAGCTGTTTTTT.

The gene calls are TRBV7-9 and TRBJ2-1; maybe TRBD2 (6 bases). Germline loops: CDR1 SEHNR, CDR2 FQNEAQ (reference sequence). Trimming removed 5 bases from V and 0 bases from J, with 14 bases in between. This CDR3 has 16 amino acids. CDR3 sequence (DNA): TGTGCCAGCAGCCAAAGGGACTCCAGCTCCTACAATGAGCAGTTCTTC. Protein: CASSQRDSSSYNEQFF.

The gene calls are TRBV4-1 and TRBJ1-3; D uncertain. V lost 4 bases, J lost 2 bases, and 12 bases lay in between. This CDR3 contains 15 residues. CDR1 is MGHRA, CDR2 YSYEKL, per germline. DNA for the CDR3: TGCGCCAGCAGCCCCTGGGCCTTGGCTGGAAACACCATATATTTT. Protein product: CASSPWALAGNTIYF.

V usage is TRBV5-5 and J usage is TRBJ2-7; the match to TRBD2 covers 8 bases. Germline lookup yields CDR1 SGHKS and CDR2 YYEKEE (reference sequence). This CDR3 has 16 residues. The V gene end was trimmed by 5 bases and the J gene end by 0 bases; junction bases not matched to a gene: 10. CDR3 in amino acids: CASSLSGGQSSYEQYF. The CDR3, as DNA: TGTGCCAGCAGTTTAAGCGGGGGCCAAAGCTCCTACGAGCAGTACTTC.

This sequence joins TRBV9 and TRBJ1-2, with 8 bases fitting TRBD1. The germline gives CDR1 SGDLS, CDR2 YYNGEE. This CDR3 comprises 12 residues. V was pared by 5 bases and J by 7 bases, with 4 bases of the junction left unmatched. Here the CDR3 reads CASSDRGAGYTF. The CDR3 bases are TGTGCCAGCAGTGACAGGGGTGCTGGCTACACCTTC.

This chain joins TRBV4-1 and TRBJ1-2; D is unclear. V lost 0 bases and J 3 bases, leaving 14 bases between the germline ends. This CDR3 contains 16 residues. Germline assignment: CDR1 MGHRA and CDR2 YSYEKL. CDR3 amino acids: CASSQDPGLQDYGYTF. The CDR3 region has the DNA TGCGCCAGCAGCCAAGATCCCGGGCTGCAAGACTATGGCTACACCTTC.

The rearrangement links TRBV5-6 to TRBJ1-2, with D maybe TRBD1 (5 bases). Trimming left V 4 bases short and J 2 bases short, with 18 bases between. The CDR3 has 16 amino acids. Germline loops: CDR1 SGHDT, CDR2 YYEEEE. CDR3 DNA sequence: TGTGCCAGCAGCCGTGGCGGGGGGATCGACAACTATGGCTACACCTTC. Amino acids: CASSRGGGIDNYGYTF.

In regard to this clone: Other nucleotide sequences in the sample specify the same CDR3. CDR3 DNA sequence: TGTGCCAGCAGTGAAGGACAGGGAAGGGGCTACGAGCAGTACTTC. This translates into CASSEGQGRGYEQYF. J is TRBJ2-7 and V is TRBV6-1, with 7 positions matching TRBD1. CDR3 size: 15 residues. V shed 1 base, J shed 3 bases, and the junction held 6 bases outside the gene matches. Per the germline V gene, CDR1 is MNHNS and CDR2 is SASEGT.

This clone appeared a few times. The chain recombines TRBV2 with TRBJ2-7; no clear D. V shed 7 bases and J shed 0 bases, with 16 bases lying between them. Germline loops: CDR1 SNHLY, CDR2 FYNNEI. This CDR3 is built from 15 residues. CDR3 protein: CASTEGWPVSYEQYF. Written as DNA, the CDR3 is TGTGCCAGCACCGAAGGGTGGCCGGTCTCCTACGAGCAGTACTTC.

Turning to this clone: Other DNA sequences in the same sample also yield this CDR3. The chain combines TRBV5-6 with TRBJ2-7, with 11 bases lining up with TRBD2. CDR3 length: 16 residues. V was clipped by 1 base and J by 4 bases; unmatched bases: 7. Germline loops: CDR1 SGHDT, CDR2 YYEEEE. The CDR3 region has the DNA TGTGCCAGCAGCTTGCTTCTAGCGGGAGGACCTTACGAGCAGTACTTC. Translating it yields CASSLLLAGGPYEQYF.

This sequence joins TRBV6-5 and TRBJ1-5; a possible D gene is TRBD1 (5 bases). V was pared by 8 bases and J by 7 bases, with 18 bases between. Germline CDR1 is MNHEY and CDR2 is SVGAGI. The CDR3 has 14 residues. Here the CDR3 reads CASGEGLLNQPQHF. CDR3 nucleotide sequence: TGTGCCAGCGGAGAGGGACTTTTGAACCAGCCCCAGCATTTT.

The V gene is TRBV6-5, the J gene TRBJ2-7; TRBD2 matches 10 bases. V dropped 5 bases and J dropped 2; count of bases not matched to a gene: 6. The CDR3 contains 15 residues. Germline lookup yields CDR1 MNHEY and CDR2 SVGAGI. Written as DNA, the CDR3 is TGTGCCAGCAGTGCGGGACTAGCGCCAACCTACGAGCAGTACTTC. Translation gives CASSAGLAPTYEQYF.

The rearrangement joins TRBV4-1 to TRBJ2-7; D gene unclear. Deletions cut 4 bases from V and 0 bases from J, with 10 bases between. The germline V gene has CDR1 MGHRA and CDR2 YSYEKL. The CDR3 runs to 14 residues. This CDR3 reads CASSPGKSSYEQYF. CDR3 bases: TGCGCCAGCAGCCCCGGAAAGAGCTCCTACGAGCAGTACTTC.

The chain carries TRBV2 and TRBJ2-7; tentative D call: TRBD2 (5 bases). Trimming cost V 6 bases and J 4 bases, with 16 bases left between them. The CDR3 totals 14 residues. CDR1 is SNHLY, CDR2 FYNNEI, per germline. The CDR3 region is CASSAQPGVYEQYF. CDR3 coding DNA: TGTGCCAGCAGCGCCCAGCCCGGGGTATACGAGCAGTACTTC.

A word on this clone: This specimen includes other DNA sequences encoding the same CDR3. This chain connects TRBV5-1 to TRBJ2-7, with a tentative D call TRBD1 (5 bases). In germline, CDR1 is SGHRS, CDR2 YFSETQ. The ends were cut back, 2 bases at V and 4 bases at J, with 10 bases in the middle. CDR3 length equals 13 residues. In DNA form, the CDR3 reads TGCGCCAGCAGCTTCGGACAAAATTACGAGCAGTACTTC. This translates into CASSFGQNYEQYF.

The CDR3 region is CASSESLGRQSGANVLTF. Here the CDR3 DNA reads TGTGCCAGCAGTGAAAGCCTTGGAAGACAATCTGGGGCCAACGTCCTGACTTTC. The rearrangement joins TRBV6-1 to TRBJ2-6; no clear D. Trimming took 2 bases from V and 1 from J, leaving 15 bases between them. The CDR3 runs to 18 residues. Germline CDR1 reads MNHNS; CDR2 reads SASEGT.

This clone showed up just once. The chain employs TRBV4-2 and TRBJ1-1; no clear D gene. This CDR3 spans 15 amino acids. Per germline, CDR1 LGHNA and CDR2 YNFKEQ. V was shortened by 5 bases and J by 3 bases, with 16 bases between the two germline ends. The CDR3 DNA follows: TGTGCCAGCAGCAAGGAGCCCCTCTCGGACACTGAAGCTTTCTTT. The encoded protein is CASSKEPLSDTEAFF.

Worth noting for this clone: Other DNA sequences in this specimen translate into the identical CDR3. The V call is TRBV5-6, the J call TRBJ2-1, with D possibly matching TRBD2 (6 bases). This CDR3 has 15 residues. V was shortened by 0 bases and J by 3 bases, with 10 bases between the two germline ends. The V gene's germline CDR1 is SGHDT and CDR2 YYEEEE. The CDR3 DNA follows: TGTGCCAGCAGCTTGGGGCAGGGAGGCTACAATGAGCAGTTCTTC. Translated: CASSLGQGGYNEQFF. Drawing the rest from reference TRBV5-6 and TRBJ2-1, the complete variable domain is DAGVTQSPTHLIKTRGQQVTLRCSPKSGHDTVSWYQQALGQGPQFIFQYYEEEERQRGNFPDRFSGHQFPNYSSELNVNALLLGDSALYLCASSLGQGGYNEQFFGPGTRLTVL.

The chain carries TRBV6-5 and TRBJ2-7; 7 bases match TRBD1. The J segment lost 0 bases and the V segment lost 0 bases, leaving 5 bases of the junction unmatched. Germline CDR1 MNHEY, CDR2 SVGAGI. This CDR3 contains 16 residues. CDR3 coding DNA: TGTGCCAGCAGTTACTCGGTGGGACAGCACTCCTACGAGCAGTACTTC. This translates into CASSYSVGQHSYEQYF.

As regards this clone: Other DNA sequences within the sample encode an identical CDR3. Here the CDR3 reads CSVDGGTNTGELFF. In nucleotides, the CDR3 is TGCAGCGTTGATGGGGGTACGAACACCGGGGAGCTGTTTTTT. This sequence joins TRBV29-1 and TRBJ2-2; D might be TRBD1 or TRBD2, each matching 5 bases. Per germline, CDR1 SQVTM and CDR2 ANQGSEA. The ends were cut back, 3 bases at V and 0 bases at J, with 8 bases in the middle. CDR3 length equals 14 residues.

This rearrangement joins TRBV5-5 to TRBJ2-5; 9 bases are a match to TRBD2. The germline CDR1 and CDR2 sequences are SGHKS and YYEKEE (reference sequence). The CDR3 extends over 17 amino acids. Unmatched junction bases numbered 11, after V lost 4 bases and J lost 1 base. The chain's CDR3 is CASSREAGSGGQETQYF. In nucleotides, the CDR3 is TGTGCCAGCAGCCGGGAGGCGGGTAGCGGGGGCCAAGAGACCCAGTACTTC.

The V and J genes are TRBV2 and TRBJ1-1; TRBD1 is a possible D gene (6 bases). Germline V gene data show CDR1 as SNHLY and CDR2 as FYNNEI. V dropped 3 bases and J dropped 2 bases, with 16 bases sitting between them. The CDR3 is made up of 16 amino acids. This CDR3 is CASSDIEDRRNTEAFF. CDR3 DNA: TGTGCCAGCAGTGATATAGAGGACAGACGAAACACTGAAGCTTTCTTT.

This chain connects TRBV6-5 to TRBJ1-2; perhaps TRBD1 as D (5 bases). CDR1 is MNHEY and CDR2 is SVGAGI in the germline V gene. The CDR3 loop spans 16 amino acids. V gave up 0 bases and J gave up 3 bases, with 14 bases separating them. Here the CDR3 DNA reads TGTGCCAGCAGTTACTCGACGAGTGGGGACCACTATGGCTACACCTTC. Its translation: CASSYSTSGDHYGYTF.

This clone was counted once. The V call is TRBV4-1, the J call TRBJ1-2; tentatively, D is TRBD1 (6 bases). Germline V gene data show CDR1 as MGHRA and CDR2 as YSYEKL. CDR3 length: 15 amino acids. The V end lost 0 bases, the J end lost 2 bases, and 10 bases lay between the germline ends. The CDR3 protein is CASSQEGAANYGYTF. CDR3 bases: TGCGCCAGCAGCCAAGAGGGGGCGGCCAACTATGGCTACACCTTC.

CDR3 nucleotide sequence: TGTGCCATCAGTCCGACTACCAACATCTACAATGAGCAGTTCTTC. Translation: CAISPTTNIYNEQFF. The chain has TRBV10-3 and TRBJ2-1; TRBD2 might be the D (5 bases). V lost 5 bases, J lost 3 bases, and 14 bases lay in between. The CDR3 has 15 residues. Germline assignment: CDR1 ENHRY and CDR2 SYGVKD.

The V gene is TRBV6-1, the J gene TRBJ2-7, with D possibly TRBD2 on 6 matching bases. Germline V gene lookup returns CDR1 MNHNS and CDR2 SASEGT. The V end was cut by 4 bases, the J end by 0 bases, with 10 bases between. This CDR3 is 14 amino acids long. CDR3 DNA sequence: TGTGCCAGCAGTGCCCGGGGGAGCTCCTACGAGCAGTACTTC. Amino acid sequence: CASSARGSSYEQYF.

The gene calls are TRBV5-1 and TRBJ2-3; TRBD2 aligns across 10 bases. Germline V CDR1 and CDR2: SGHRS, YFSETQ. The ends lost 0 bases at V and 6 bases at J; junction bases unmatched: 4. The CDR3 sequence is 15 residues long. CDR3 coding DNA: TGCGCCAGCAGCTTGGCTAGCGGGGGTAGGGATACGCAGTATTTT. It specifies CASSLASGGRDTQYF.

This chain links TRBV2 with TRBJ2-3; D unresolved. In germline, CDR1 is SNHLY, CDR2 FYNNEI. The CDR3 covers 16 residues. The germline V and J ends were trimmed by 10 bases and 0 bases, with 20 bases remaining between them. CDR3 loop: CATQESPDRSTDTQYF. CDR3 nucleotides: TGTGCCACCCAAGAAAGCCCGGACCGAAGCACAGATACGCAGTATTTT. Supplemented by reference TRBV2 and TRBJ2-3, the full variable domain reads EPEVTQTPSHQVTQMGQEVILRCVPISNHLYFYWYRQILGQKVEFLVSFYNNEISEKSEIFDDQFSVERPDGSNFTLKIRSTKLEDSAMYFCATQESPDRSTDTQYFGPGTRLTVL.

The CDR3 sequence is CASSQASYYEQYF. The CDR3 DNA is TGCGCCAGCAGCCAAGCCAGCTACTACGAGCAGTACTTC. This chain connects TRBV4-3 to TRBJ2-7; D gene uncertain. This CDR3 has 13 residues. Germline CDR1 reads LGHNA; CDR2 reads YSLEER. V lost 1 base and J 3 bases, leaving 7 bases between the germline ends.